This passage covers 29 T cell receptor beta chains from one sample sequenced in a study of cytomegalovirus exposure and HLA in healthy donors. This table comes from immunoSEQ multiplex PCR, and its TCRdb copy is limited to in-frame clones, with some not included. The sample records 60,000 to 90,000 clones, around 94% being singletons. Material: PBMCs. Source of these receptors: a woman aged 18-35 years in good health and CMV-seronegative.

V and J are TRBV4-3 and TRBJ2-3; 9 bases line up with TRBD2. V trimming: 0 bases; J trimming: 2 bases; junction bases outside the gene matches: 12. The CDR3 contains 19 residues. CDR1 and CDR2 from the germline V gene are LGHNA and YSLEER. In nucleotides, the CDR3 is TGCGCCAGCAGCCAAGATTTAGCTAGCGGGGATGACGCCACAGATACGCAGTATTTT. It translates to CASSQDLASGDDATDTQYF.

The V and J genes are TRBV7-9 and TRBJ2-7; D gene unclear. The germline V and J ends were trimmed by 3 bases and 0 bases, with 6 bases remaining between them. In germline, CDR1 is SEHNR, CDR2 FQNEAQ (reference sequence). This CDR3 comprises 13 residues. The CDR3 loop is CASSFMSSYEQYF. DNA of the CDR3: TGTGCCAGCAGCTTCATGAGCTCCTACGAGCAGTACTTC. The whole variable domain, filled in from reference TRBV7-9 and TRBJ2-7, reads DTGVSQNPRHKITKRGQNVTFRCDPISEHNRLYWYRQTLGQGPEFLTYFQNEAQLEKSRLLSDRFSAERPKGSFSTLEIQRTEQGDSAMYLCASSFMSSYEQYFGPGTRLTVT.

The chain has TRBV5-1 and TRBJ1-5, with D hard to call. The CDR3 is made up of 15 amino acids. V lost 0 bases and J lost 0, with 7 bases in between. Germline CDR1 reads SGHRS; CDR2 reads YFSETQ. CDR3: CASSLGQDSNQPQHF. The CDR3 DNA reads TGCGCCAGCAGCTTGGGACAAGATAGCAATCAGCCCCAGCATTTT.

This chain uses TRBV9 with TRBJ2-1; D is perhaps TRBD2 (7 bases). The V end lost 4 bases, the J end lost 12 bases, and 23 bases lay between the germline ends. Germline lookup yields CDR1 SGDLS and CDR2 YYNGEE. The CDR3 covers 15 residues. The CDR3 region has the DNA TGTGCCAGCAGCCTAGGGGGGGGAGGTAATGAGGGGCAGTTCTTC. Translating it yields CASSLGGGGNEGQFF.

This rearrangement joins TRBV19 to TRBJ1-3; TRBD1 might be the D (6 bases). Germline values: CDR1 LNHDA, CDR2 SQIVND (reference sequence). This CDR3 region has 13 residues. Trimming took off 7 bases at V and 2 bases at J, with 9 bases between the two ends. The CDR3 coding sequence is TGTGCCAGTACTAGGACAGCTGGAAACACCATATATTTT. Amino acids: CASTRTAGNTIYF.

This clone has just one count. The chain is built from TRBV9 and TRBJ1-4; 7 nucleotides match TRBD1. CDR1 SGDLS and CDR2 YYNGEE come from the germline V gene. This CDR3 comprises 15 residues. V trimming: 4 bases; J trimming: 3 bases; junction bases outside the gene matches: 6. The CDR3 reads CASSPGGTANEKLFF. As DNA, the CDR3 is TGTGCCAGCAGCCCAGGGGGGACAGCTAATGAAAAACTGTTTTTT.

A single count supports this clone. The V gene is TRBV4-1, the J gene TRBJ2-4; D perhaps matches TRBD1 (6 bases). Trimming shortened V by 3 bases and J by 3 bases, and 12 bases separated the two germline ends. Germline CDR1 MGHRA, CDR2 YSYEKL. This CDR3 spans 15 amino acids. The CDR3: CASSQGWDIKNIQYF. The DNA of the CDR3 is TGCGCCAGCAGCCAGGGATGGGACATCAAAAACATTCAGTACTTC.

The chain employs TRBV14 and TRBJ2-7; 7 bases are a match to TRBD2. V was pared by 1 base and J by 2 bases, with 5 bases of the junction left unmatched. Per germline, CDR1 SGHDN and CDR2 FVKESK. The CDR3 spans 15 residues. The chain's CDR3 is CASSQVLSGAYEQYF. DNA for the CDR3: TGTGCCAGCAGCCAAGTGCTCAGCGGGGCCTACGAGCAGTACTTC. Variable domain in full (rest from reference TRBV14 and TRBJ2-7): EAGVTQFPSHSVIEKGQTVTLRCDPISGHDNLYWYRRVMGKEIKFLLHFVKESKQDESGMPNNRFLAERTGGTYSTLKVQPAELEDSGVYFCASSQVLSGAYEQYFGPGTRLTVT.

The genes are TRBV18 and TRBJ1-5, with D uncertain. The V end was cut by 1 base, the J end by 2 bases, with 12 bases between. The germline V gene encodes CDR1 KGHSH and CDR2 LQKENI. This CDR3 spans 16 amino acids. The CDR3 bases are TGTGCCAGCTCACCACGGGCAGAGAGGGGCAATCAGCCCCAGCATTTT. This encodes CASSPRAERGNQPQHF.

This clone appeared a single time. This chain uses TRBV4-2 with TRBJ2-5, with unresolved D. With 0 bases removed from V and 5 bases from J, the gap between germline ends came to 19 bases. This CDR3 has 17 amino acids. Germline V gene lookup returns CDR1 LGHNA and CDR2 YNFKEQ. CDR3 residues: CASSQDRGSQIGETQYF. CDR3 DNA sequence: TGTGCCAGCAGCCAAGATCGTGGTAGCCAAATTGGGGAGACCCAGTACTTC.

The chain has TRBV7-2 and TRBJ2-1, with 8 bases matching TRBD2. Trimming took 6 bases from V and 0 from J; bases not matched to a gene: 1. The germline V gene has CDR1 SGHTA and CDR2 FQGNSA. This CDR3 is 14 amino acids long. The CDR3 loop reads CASRRGGSYNEQFF. CDR3 in DNA: TGTGCCAGCAGACGGGGGGGCTCCTACAATGAGCAGTTCTTC.

The chain employs TRBV18 and TRBJ2-7, with 9 bases aligning to TRBD2. The V gene's germline CDR1 is KGHSH and CDR2 LQKENI. The CDR3 is 16 residues long. V was pared by 1 base and J by 0 bases, with 4 bases of the junction left unmatched. CDR3 coding DNA: TGTGCCAGCTCACCACGGGGTAGCGGGGGCTCCTACGAGCAGTACTTC. Translation gives CASSPRGSGGSYEQYF.

This chain joins TRBV28 and TRBJ2-1, with 10 bases aligning to TRBD2. The germline V gene has CDR1 MDHEN and CDR2 SYDVKM. J was trimmed by 7 bases and V by 5 bases; bases with no gene match: 11. The CDR3 contains 16 residues. The CDR3 bases are TGTGCCAGCAGTCCCCGCCGTAGCGGGGGGTTGAATGAGCAGTTCTTC. Encoded protein: CASSPRRSGGLNEQFF. Together with reference TRBV28 and TRBJ2-1, the CDR3 gives the full variable domain: DVKVTQSSRYLVKRTGEKVFLECVQDMDHENMFWYRQDPGLGLRLIYFSYDVKMKEKGDIPEGYSVSREKKERFSLILESASTNQTSMYLCASSPRRSGGLNEQFFGPGTRLTVL.

The chain links TRBV9 to TRBJ1-2, with D possibly matching TRBD1 (6 bases). Germline CDR1 is SGDLS and CDR2 is YYNGEE. This CDR3 is 12 amino acids long. V gave up 4 bases and J gave up 7 bases, with 11 bases separating them. CDR3 nucleotide sequence: TGTGCCAGCAGCACGGACAGTTTTGGCTACACCTTC. Protein: CASSTDSFGYTF.

The chain carries TRBV5-1 and TRBJ1-1; TRBD1 aligns across 7 bases. The CDR3 runs 17 residues. CDR1 and CDR2 (germline): SGHRS, YFSETQ. Unmatched junction bases numbered 16, after V lost 4 bases and J lost 4 bases. CDR3 bases: TGCGCCAGCAGCCCGAATAGGGGGCTTACAGCAGGCACTGAAGCTTTCTTT. It encodes CASSPNRGLTAGTEAFF.

The chain employs TRBV11-1 and TRBJ2-7; no reliable D call. CDR1 and CDR2 (germline): SGHAT, FQDESV (reference sequence). Trimming shortened V by 2 bases and J by 1 base, and 6 bases separated the two germline ends. CDR3 length: 13 residues. The CDR3 nucleotides are TGTGCCAGCAGCTTAACTGTATCCTACGAGCAGTACTTC. Encoded protein: CASSLTVSYEQYF.

The genes are TRBV7-3 and TRBJ1-3; no definite D call. With 4 bases removed from V and 0 bases from J, the gap between germline ends came to 10 bases. The CDR3 spans 15 residues. The germline V gene encodes CDR1 SGHTA and CDR2 FQGTGA. The CDR3 DNA sequence: TGTGCCAGCAGCTCCATCGGAGGCTCTGGAAACACCATATATTTT. As protein: CASSSIGGSGNTIYF.

This clone occurred once. The V and J genes are TRBV11-3 and TRBJ2-1; D is unclear. The CDR3 totals 15 residues. Germline CDR1 reads SGHNT; CDR2 reads YENEEA. V gave up 5 bases and J gave up 6 bases, with 17 bases separating them. Written as DNA, the CDR3 is TGTGCCAGCAGCCTCCGTCGGGTGCCGAGCAATGAGCAGTTCTTC. It codes for CASSLRRVPSNEQFF.

The rearrangement links TRBV7-9 to TRBJ1-1; 8 bases align to TRBD1. Germline loops: CDR1 SEHNR, CDR2 FQNEAQ (reference sequence). V shed 1 base, J shed 5 bases, and the junction held 12 bases outside the gene matches. The length of the CDR3 is 17 residues. The CDR3 loop reads CASSLDGQGGSGTEAFF. DNA of the CDR3: TGTGCCAGCAGCTTAGACGGACAGGGAGGCTCGGGGACTGAAGCTTTCTTT.

The J gene is TRBJ2-7, the V gene TRBV18, with D maybe TRBD1 (7 bases). The CDR3 totals 14 residues. The germline V and J ends were trimmed by 4 bases and 7 bases, with 17 bases remaining between them. The germline V gene has CDR1 KGHSH and CDR2 LQKENI. CDR3 bases: TGTGCCAGCTCACGGGGTGGACAGGCGGGGGAGCAGTACTTC. Encoded protein: CASSRGGQAGEQYF. Full variable domain (outside the CDR3, taken from reference TRBV18 and TRBJ2-7): NAGVMQNPRHLVRRRGQEARLRCSPMKGHSHVYWYRQLPEEGLKFMVYLQKENIIDESGMPKERFSAEFPKEGPSILRIQQVVRGDSAAYFCASSRGGQAGEQYFGPGTRLTVT.

V usage is TRBV7-9 and J usage is TRBJ1-1; D might be TRBD1 (5 bases). This CDR3 spans 14 amino acids. Germline V gene sequence: CDR1 SEHNR, CDR2 FQNEAQ (reference sequence). V lost 1 base and J lost 5, with 11 bases in between. CDR3 sequence reads: CASSLEGLSTEAFF. The CDR3 nucleotides are TGTGCCAGCAGCTTAGAGGGGCTAAGTACTGAAGCTTTCTTT.

Turning to this clone: The germline gene is not matched at one end of the junction; a read error may be the cause. The rearrangement uses TRBV5-4 and TRBJ2-1; 9 nucleotides line up with TRBD2. From germline, CDR1 is SGHNT and CDR2 YYREEE (reference sequence). The CDR3 has 12 amino acids. CDR3 in amino acids: CASSSFGLAKVF. The DNA for the CDR3 is TGTGCCAGCAGCTCATTCGGACTAGCGAAGGTCTTC.

This rearrangement joins TRBV14 to TRBJ2-1; D is uncertain. The CDR3 runs 13 residues. CDR1 is SGHDN and CDR2 is FVKESK in the germline V gene. V lost 4 bases and J lost 5, with 9 bases in between. The CDR3 DNA sequence: TGTGCCAGCAGCCCCCGGCGGCACAATGAGCAGTTCTTC. Its protein is CASSPRRHNEQFF.

V gene TRBV6-5 combines with J gene TRBJ2-1; 8 nucleotides align to TRBD1. V lost 10 bases to trimming and J lost 13 bases; unmatched junction nucleotides: 9. The CDR3 runs to 11 residues. The V gene's germline CDR1 is MNHEY and CDR2 SVGAGI. CDR3 DNA sequence: TGTGCCACCCGACTCGGGACAGGACAGTTCTTC. Amino acids: CATRLGTGQFF.

To note about this clone: At one end, the junction sequence differs from germline, possibly due to a read error. The V call is TRBV5-6, the J call TRBJ2-1, with TRBD2 identical over 12 bases. CDR3 length: 13 amino acids. Germline V gene data show CDR1 as SGHDT and CDR2 as YYEEEE. CDR3 coding DNA: TGTGCCAGCAGCTTGGTCCTAGCGGGGGGGGATATCTTC. Protein: CASSLVLAGGDIF.

V and J are TRBV6-5 and TRBJ2-1, with D possibly matching TRBD2 (5 bases). Trimming cost V 5 bases and J 0 bases, with 11 bases left between them. CDR3 length: 15 amino acids. Germline assignment: CDR1 MNHEY and CDR2 SVGAGI. CDR3 loop: CASSLITSSYNEQFF. The CDR3 bases are TGTGCCAGCAGTCTTATAACTAGCTCCTACAATGAGCAGTTCTTC.

The chain joins TRBV2 to TRBJ1-2; 7 nucleotides agree with TRBD1. The CDR3 contains 13 residues. V shed 6 bases, J shed 8 bases, and the junction held 9 bases outside the gene matches. Germline CDR1 SNHLY, CDR2 FYNNEI. The CDR3 is CASRVDRQVGYTF. CDR3 DNA: TGTGCCAGCAGGGTGGACAGGCAAGTGGGCTACACCTTC.

This clone was seen a single time. This chain uses TRBV9 with TRBJ2-5; 11 nucleotides align to TRBD2. This CDR3 has 16 residues. The V gene end was trimmed by 0 bases and the J gene end by 4 bases; junction bases not matched to a gene: 5. Germline V gene sequence: CDR1 SGDLS, CDR2 YYNGEE. CDR3 sequence (DNA): TGTGCCAGCAGCGTAGGTAGCGGGGGGGCCTTAGAGACCCAGTACTTC. Residues: CASSVGSGGALETQYF.

The chain carries TRBV2 and TRBJ2-1, with 11 bases aligning to TRBD2. Germline CDR1 SNHLY, CDR2 FYNNEI. V was clipped by 6 bases and J by 7 bases; unmatched bases: 5. This CDR3 is built from 14 residues. The CDR3 region has the DNA TGTGCCAGCAGAACTAGCGGGGGCATAAATGAGCAGTTCTTC. It encodes CASRTSGGINEQFF.